Following are 11 T cell receptor beta chains from one sample sequenced in a study of breast tumors, draining lymph nodes, adjacent tissues (dated by TCRdb to about 2016). Library preparation used multiplex PCR. This sample was sequenced with an Illumina HiSeq 2000. The raw public data were reprocessed by TCRdb itself: fastp quality trimming at Q25, MiXCR clonotype calling, in-frame beta chains only. Each CDR3 protein gets just one entry, which takes the most common genes and DNA from the rows behind it. The sample table records more than 50,000 distinct CDR3 sequences; approximately 45% of these occur just once. 10% of the sample lies in the top ten. The specimen sequenced was breast tumor tissue. The receptors come from a female donor with breast cancer. Some clones in this sample may be carry-over from other donors' samples.

This clonotype was seen ten or more times. The chain links TRBV7-2 to TRBJ2-7; TRBD2 aligns across 8 bases. Germline loops: CDR1 SGHTA, CDR2 FQGNSA. Losses at the gene ends were 5 bases for V and 2 bases for J; bases not matched to a gene: 5. The CDR3 is 14 residues long. As DNA, the CDR3 is TGTGCCAGCAGCACTACTAGCGGTGCCTACGAGCAGTACTTC. Its translation: CASSTTSGAYEQYF.

The rearrangement joins TRBV7-2 to TRBJ2-3; D is uncertain. Germline CDR1 SGHTA, CDR2 FQGNSA. V gave up 4 bases and J gave up 7 bases, with 6 bases separating them. CDR3 length: 11 residues. The CDR3 nucleotides read TGTGCCAGCAGCTCAGCCTATACGCAGTATTTT. Translating gives CASSSAYTQYF.

V is TRBV4-2 and J is TRBJ2-7; 8 bases are a match to TRBD1. Per the germline V gene, CDR1 is LGHNA and CDR2 is YNFKEQ. With 2 bases clipped from V and 7 bases from J, the junction kept 7 bases outside the gene matches. The CDR3 totals 14 residues. This chain's CDR3 is CASSQWGQAIEQYF. CDR3 nucleotide sequence: TGTGCCAGCAGCCAATGGGGACAGGCGATAGAGCAGTACTTC.

The J gene is TRBJ2-6, the V gene TRBV7-3; TRBD2 aligns across 7 bases. The V gene's germline CDR1 is SGHTA and CDR2 FQGTGA. With V trimmed by 5 bases and J by 0 bases, 10 bases remained unmatched. This CDR3 region has 18 residues. The CDR3 DNA sequence: TGTGCCAGCAGCCAAGGGAGGGTGGGACGCTCTGGGGCCAACGTCCTGACTTTC. Protein: CASSQGRVGRSGANVLTF.

This clonotype was counted at least ten times. This sequence joins TRBV6-5 and TRBJ1-3; D is ambiguous. Deletions cut 5 bases from V and 0 bases from J, with 14 bases between. This CDR3 is 16 amino acids long. The germline gives CDR1 MNHEY, CDR2 SVGAGI. CDR3 nucleotides: TGTGCCAGCAGTCCCCCGGGATCCGTCTCTGGAAACACCATATATTTT. This codes for CASSPPGSVSGNTIYF.

This clonotype has a count of ten or more. This chain links TRBV29-1 with TRBJ2-6; D gene uncertain. The CDR3 is 13 residues long. Germline lookup yields CDR1 SQVTM and CDR2 ANQGSEA. V shed 7 bases and J shed 2 bases, with 9 bases lying between them. CDR3 sequence (DNA): TGCAGCGCTAGTTCGGCTGGGGCCAACGTCCTGACTTTC. Amino acid sequence: CSASSAGANVLTF.

This clonotype was counted many times. CDR3 residues: CASSTYTGVGSEQYF. The DNA of the CDR3 is TGTGCCAGCAGTACTTACACAGGGGTCGGGTCCGAGCAGTACTTC. J is TRBJ2-7 and V is TRBV6-1; 7 nucleotides line up with TRBD1. Losses at the gene ends were 5 bases for V and 6 bases for J; bases not matched to a gene: 13. The V gene's germline CDR1 is MNHNS and CDR2 SASEGT. CDR3 size: 15 residues.

The chain combines TRBV3-1 with TRBJ2-3; TRBD2 matches at 10 bases. Germline V gene lookup returns CDR1 LGHDT and CDR2 YNNKEL (reference sequence). This CDR3 is 17 amino acids long. After removal of 0 bases from V and 4 bases from J, the junction contained 7 bases not matched to a gene. CDR3 sequence: CASSQDPLAGVADTQYF. CDR3 nucleotide sequence: TGTGCCAGCAGCCAAGATCCCCTAGCGGGAGTGGCAGATACGCAGTATTTT.

This clonotype appeared many times. The V and J genes are TRBV24-1 and TRBJ2-2; 9 positions match TRBD1. Germline values: CDR1 KGHDR, CDR2 SFDVKD. This CDR3 has 16 residues. The trim removed 5 bases at V and 0 bases at J, leaving 3 bases unmatched. CDR3 in amino acids: CATSGGQGANTGELFF. In DNA form, the CDR3 reads TGTGCCACCAGTGGGGGACAGGGCGCGAACACCGGGGAGCTGTTTTTT.

The V call is TRBV7-2, the J call TRBJ2-5, with a tentative D call TRBD1 (5 bases). The V end was cut by 7 bases, the J end by 5 bases, with 17 bases between. The CDR3 is 14 amino acids. Germline CDR1 reads SGHTA; CDR2 reads FQGNSA. CDR3 residues: CASNNRWSRETQYF. The DNA of the CDR3 is TGTGCCAGCAACAACAGGTGGTCCAGGGAGACCCAGTACTTC.

This clonotype occurred many times. A much larger clone sits a single nucleotide away, making a read error possible. The genes are TRBV9 and TRBJ2-5; D possibly corresponds to TRBD2 (5 bases). The germline CDR1 and CDR2 sequences are SGDLS and YYNGEE. The CDR3 runs to 14 residues. The CDR3 loop is CASSAELVSETQSF. The DNA of the CDR3 is TGTGCCAGCAGCGCCGAACTAGTTTCGGAGACCCAGTCCTTC.